Here is one T cell receptor (beta chain) with its context. The clone's antigen remains unknown. Base qualities are not provided; no much larger clone lies one nucleotide away. Participants in the prospective study were aged about 18 to 90 years, lived in some 24 United States geographic areas, and enrolled through a virtual design. To assign participants to cohorts, the prospective study relied on clinical history that participants themselves reported in a screening survey and a study questionnaire. For ImmuneRACE Cohort 3, a participant was defined as recovered based on two consecutive negative NP/OP PCR tests, clearance by a healthcare professional, or resolution of symptoms. Each participant in the prospective study had whole blood, serum and a nasopharyngeal or oropharyngeal swab collected by mobile phlebotomists. Participants in the prospective study had the option to provide additional blood draws and questionnaires over an approximately 2-month period. Before DNA extraction, blood samples from the prospective study were shipped at room temperature or frozen.

The immunoSEQ Assay, a bias-controlled multiplex PCR, was used to amplify TCRbeta CDR3 regions from genomic DNA. The paper's data handling went like this. Nucleated cell counts per sample were estimated from amplification of reference gene primers within the assay. To quantify the absolute abundance of each unique TCRbeta CDR3 rearrangement, sequence reads were collapsed and filtered. For each sample, productive Simpson clonality was calculated by taking the square root of Simpson's diversity index across productive rearrangements. TCRdb holds this immuneACCESS table with in-frame rearrangements only. Some clones are missing; in checked studies, unresolved V genes explain under half, and the rest has no known cause. The DNA was the basis for D and trimming; V, J and clone size are from that table. A total of approximately 440,000 clones appear in this sample, roughly 87% of them only once. The biggest ten clones account for 0.6% to 0.7% of the sample.

This specimen belongs to a study of blood T cell repertoires in COVID-19 (dated by TCRdb to 2018 to 2021). About the study as a whole: Samples covering the acute and convalescent phases of COVID-19 were provided by collaborators in the United States, Italy and Spain. Sample metadata almost always included a de-identified subject ID, COVID-19 status, age in years and sex. A freely available public database, intended as a resource for researchers studying the immune response to SARS-CoV-2, is where the repertoires were released. Where HLA class I and class II types were available, the types were taken from metadata supplied by the sample provider, not from assay-based typing. Samples were obtained from the ongoing ImmuneRACE study (first 160 participants) and from about 1,300 subjects provided by 6 global collaborators. Deeply sampled blood TCRbeta repertoires from subjects exposed to, actively infected with, or recovered from COVID-19 were included in the dataset. The prospective study material was composed of cDNA or gDNA derived from T cells, B-cell-depleted T cells, or PBMCs.

CDR1 is given as KGHSH and CDR2 as LQKENI, both from the germline V gene. Reading from cysteine to phenylalanine, the CDR3 counts 14 amino acids. Just the 42-base CDR3 DNA is kept, in frame starting at base 1. Cut back by 6 bases and 3 bases, the V and J ends lie 12 bases apart. General findings and caveats noted by the study authors: The quantity of clinical and demographic metadata differed by source and by participant and was supplied without curation.

Sequencing input: PBMCs or T cells enriched from blood (not recorded which). This receptor was taken from a man aged 18-30 years who had recovered from COVID-19. In this chain, TRBV18 is recombined with TRBJ1-5; no D gene is confidently identified. This receptor has the CDR3 CASSLLRDNQPQHF. The DNA sequence follows: TGTGCCAGCTCGCTCCTGAGGGACAATCAGCCCCAGCATTTT.